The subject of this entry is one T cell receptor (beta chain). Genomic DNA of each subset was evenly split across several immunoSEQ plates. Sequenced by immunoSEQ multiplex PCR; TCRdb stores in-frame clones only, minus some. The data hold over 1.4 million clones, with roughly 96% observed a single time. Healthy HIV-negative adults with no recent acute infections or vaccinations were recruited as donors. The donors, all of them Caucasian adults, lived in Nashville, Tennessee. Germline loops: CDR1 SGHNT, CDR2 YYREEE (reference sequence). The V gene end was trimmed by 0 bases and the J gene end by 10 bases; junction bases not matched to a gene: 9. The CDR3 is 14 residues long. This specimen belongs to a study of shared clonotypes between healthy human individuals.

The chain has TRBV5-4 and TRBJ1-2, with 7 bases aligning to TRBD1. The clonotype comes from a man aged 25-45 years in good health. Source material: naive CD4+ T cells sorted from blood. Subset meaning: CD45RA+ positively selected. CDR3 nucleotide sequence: TGTGCCAGCAGCTTGGTCGGCAGGGGGGGCGTCTACACCTTC. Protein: CASSLVGRGGVYTF.